This T cell receptor beta chain was sequenced during a study of tumor-infiltrating lymphocytes in localized non-small cell lung cancer. Study-level results: Only some patients had TCR sequencing, depending on available tissue. Compared with uninvolved lung, tumors showed higher T cell infiltration by TCRbeta sequencing. T-cell fraction did not differ between immunotypes IM1 and IM2.

Note on this clone: Its specificity is not known.

Some clones are missing from TCRdb's copy, which holds only in-frame ones; the method was immunoSEQ multiplex PCR. The data show about 12,000 clones, with approximately 80% seen just once and roughly 13% held by the top ten. V was clipped by 6 bases and J by 10 bases; unmatched bases: 15. Germline CDR1 is MNHEY and CDR2 is SVGAGI. This CDR3 has 15 amino acids. The clonotype comes from a human donor with non-small cell lung cancer. The chain carries TRBV6-5 and TRBJ2-1, with 7 bases matching TRBD1. The sequencing sample was made of lung tumor tissue. CDR3 DNA: TGTGCCAGCAGGCCCCACAGGGGATCGGTAAAGGAGCAGTTCTTC. It specifies CASRPHRGSVKEQFF.